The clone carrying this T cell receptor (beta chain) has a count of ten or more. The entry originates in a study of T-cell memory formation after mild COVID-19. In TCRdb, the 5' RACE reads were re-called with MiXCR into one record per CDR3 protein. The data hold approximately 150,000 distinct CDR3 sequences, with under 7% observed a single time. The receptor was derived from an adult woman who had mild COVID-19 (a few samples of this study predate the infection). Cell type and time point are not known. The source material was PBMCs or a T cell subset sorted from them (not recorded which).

The CDR3 reads CASSLDSSRNQPQHF. The DNA for the CDR3 is TGTGCCAGCAGCCTAGACAGTTCCCGTAATCAGCCCCAGCATTTT. The gene calls are TRBV7-2 and TRBJ1-5, with D possibly TRBD1 on 5 matching bases. The germline V and J ends were trimmed by 5 bases and 4 bases, with 15 bases remaining between them. Germline CDR1 is SGHTA and CDR2 is FQGNSA. CDR3 size: 15 residues.